The sequence of this TCR beta chain was determined in a study of patients and donors after allogeneic stem cell transplantation. The V end lost 6 bases, the J end lost 3 bases, and 9 bases lay between the germline ends. Germline V gene data show CDR1 as MNHNS and CDR2 as SASEGT. CDR3 length equals 12 residues. The sample holds one count of this clonotype. TCRdb fed the RT-PCR reads into MiXCR, producing one record per CDR3 protein. In the table there are about 960,000 distinct CDR3 sequences, 15% to 20% of which are singletons. The source is a human donor who was either an allogeneic HSCT recipient or a stem cell or donor lymphocyte infusion donor (not recorded which). It is not recorded whose cells these are; they may come from a transplant donor. The specimen was blood, either unsorted or a sorted T cell fraction (not recorded which). This chain uses TRBV6-1 with TRBJ2-7, with D hard to call. The CDR3 DNA reads as TGTGCCAGCAGCCCGGAGTACTACGAGCAGTACTTC. Encoded protein: CASSPEYYEQYF.